This T cell receptor beta chain was retrieved from a study of response to subunit inactivated influenza vaccine. Findings and caveats of the study: Authors suggested that a seasonal influenza vaccination recruits few new T cells each time.

J lost 7 bases, V lost 0 bases, and 1 base had no gene match. The CDR3 is 15 residues long. Germline CDR1 and CDR2: KGHSH and LQKENI. TCRdb passed the RT-PCR reads through MiXCR, listing each CDR3 protein once. The sample has about 700,000 distinct CDR3 sequences; 11% to 15% are singletons. This clonotype has just a few counts. What it binds is not known. This rearrangement joins TRBV18 to TRBJ1-4; 11 bases agree with TRBD1. Sequencing used PBMCs from blood, obtained less than 15 days before vaccination. The receptor was derived from a man aged 50 to 59 who received an inactivated influenza vaccine. CDR3 amino acids: CASSPPGTGGEKLFF. For the CDR3, the DNA is TGTGCCAGCTCACCACCGGGGACAGGGGGTGAAAAACTGTTTTTT.